The present TCR beta chain was sequenced within a study of neoadjuvant nivolumab and ipilimumab in lung cancer. Sequenced by immunoSEQ multiplex PCR; TCRdb stores in-frame clones only, minus some. The sample lists some 13,000 clones, 90% to 97% seen once, with about 2.3% in the top ten. J lost 0 bases, V lost 6 bases, and 3 bases had no gene match. The CDR3 consists of 15 residues. Germline V CDR1 and CDR2: MNHEY, SVGAGI. The sequence came from an adult with non-small cell lung cancer. The genes are TRBV6-5 and TRBJ1-3; TRBD1 agrees at 9 bases. The input for sequencing was peripheral blood, taken after neoadjuvant nivolumab, alone or with ipilimumab, at or shortly before surgery. CDR3 in DNA: TGTGCCAGCAGGGAGGGACAGGGCTCTGGAAACACCATATATTTT. As protein: CASREGQGSGNTIYF.